The entry below gives a single T cell receptor (beta chain) sequence along with its context. The antigen is not known. The record originates from a study of cytomegalovirus exposure and HLA in healthy donors. General observations from the study: The CMV antigen specificity of a few CMV-associated chains was confirmed through in vitro analysis.

The length of the CDR3 is 15 residues. Germline V gene lookup returns CDR1 SGHRS and CDR2 YFSETQ. Trimming removed 0 bases from V and 0 bases from J, with 7 bases in between. The repertoire was sequenced with immunoSEQ multiplex PCR; TCRdb's copy has only in-frame clones and lacks some. The sample contains about 120,000 clones, less than 90% of which appear only once. The rearrangement links TRBV5-1 to TRBJ2-1, with no clear D. The TCR originated in a man between 18 and 29 years old in good health and CMV-seropositive. Sequenced material: PBMCs. The CDR3 sequence is CASSLVSDSYNEQFF. The CDR3 DNA is TGCGCCAGCAGCTTGGTCAGTGACTCCTACAATGAGCAGTTCTTC.